These 22 T cell receptor beta chains were sequenced from one sample in a study of blood T cell repertoires in COVID-19. The protocol was immunoSEQ multiplex PCR, while the TCRdb copy is restricted to in-frame clones and leaves out a portion. Here the sample spans around 180,000 clones, 70% to 90% being singletons. Sequenced sample: peripheral blood. The receptors originated from a man older than 75 with COVID-19, enrolled during active disease.

The chain links TRBV5-6 to TRBJ2-7; TRBD1 matches at 8 bases. CDR3 size: 14 residues. Germline V CDR1 and CDR2: SGHDT, YYEEEE. Trimming took 5 bases from V and 5 from J; bases not matched to a gene: 9. The CDR3 here is CASSWRPGGDEQYF. In nucleotides, the CDR3 is TGTGCCAGCAGTTGGAGGCCAGGGGGCGACGAGCAGTACTTC.

The gene calls are TRBV4-1 and TRBJ1-5; 7 nucleotides align to TRBD1. CDR1 is MGHRA and CDR2 is YSYEKL in the germline V gene. The CDR3 covers 14 residues. Trimming at V came to 2 bases and at J to 5 bases, leaving 3 bases not matched to a gene. CDR3 nucleotides: TGCGCCAGCAGCCAATTTCAGGGGGATCAGCCCCAGCATTTT. Protein sequence: CASSQFQGDQPQHF.

The rearrangement uses TRBV27 and TRBJ2-3, with D maybe TRBD1 (5 bases). The ends were cut back, 3 bases at V and 5 bases at J, with 15 bases in the middle. This CDR3 is built from 15 residues. Germline loops: CDR1 MNHEY, CDR2 SMNVEV (reference sequence). The DNA of the CDR3 is TGTGCCAGCAGTTTCTCGGCCAGGGCAGGAGATACGCAGTATTTT. Translating gives CASSFSARAGDTQYF.

This clone showed up just a few times. CDR3 sequence (DNA): TGTGCCAGTAGTCGTGGGACACTAGAAGCTTTCTTT. Residues: CASSRGTLEAFF. The rearrangement uses TRBV19 and TRBJ1-1, with D maybe TRBD1 (6 bases). The germline CDR1 and CDR2 sequences are LNHDA and SQIVND (reference sequence). Trimming took off 5 bases at V and 8 bases at J, with 12 bases between the two ends. The CDR3 extends over 12 amino acids.

The rearrangement uses TRBV7-2 and TRBJ2-2; maybe TRBD1 (6 bases). CDR3 length: 14 residues. Germline V lookup: CDR1 SGHTA, CDR2 FQGNSA. V shed 4 bases and J shed 7 bases, with 13 bases lying between them. The CDR3 DNA sequence: TGTGCCAGCAGCTATTACAGGGTCGACGGGGAGCTGTTTTTT. This translates into CASSYYRVDGELFF.

This rearrangement joins TRBV28 to TRBJ2-2; 7 bases line up with TRBD1. CDR1 and CDR2 (germline): MDHEN, SYDVKM. V gave up 2 bases and J gave up 3 bases; unmatched junction bases: 3. CDR3 length: 15 residues. CDR3 loop: CASSLIDRDTGELFF. DNA for the CDR3: TGTGCCAGCAGTTTAATAGACAGGGACACCGGGGAGCTGTTTTTT.

The V gene is TRBV6-6, the J gene TRBJ2-7; tentatively, D is TRBD2 (6 bases). The CDR3 sequence is 15 residues long. Germline CDR1 is MNHNY and CDR2 is SVGAGI (reference sequence). With 5 bases removed from V and 5 bases from J, the gap between germline ends came to 19 bases. The CDR3 reads CASSRPSGVPHEQYF. The CDR3 DNA reads as TGTGCCAGCAGTAGGCCCTCGGGGGTCCCCCACGAGCAGTACTTC.

The V gene is TRBV28, the J gene TRBJ1-3, with D perhaps TRBD1 (5 bases). The germline CDR1 and CDR2 sequences are MDHEN and SYDVKM. The V and J ends lost 10 bases and 5 bases respectively, with 18 bases between them. There are 14 residues in the CDR3. The CDR3 DNA sequence: TGTGCCACCTACATGGAGGGGAAGCGAAACACCATATATTTT. This translates into CATYMEGKRNTIYF.

The V and J genes are TRBV19 and TRBJ2-7; 8 nucleotides line up with TRBD1. The trim removed 4 bases at V and 2 bases at J, leaving 4 bases unmatched. CDR1 is LNHDA and CDR2 is SQIVND in the germline V gene (reference sequence). This CDR3 is 14 amino acids long. CDR3 loop: CASSTGGLPYEQYF. The CDR3 DNA follows: TGTGCCAGTAGTACAGGGGGCCTACCCTACGAGCAGTACTTC.

The chain is built from TRBV5-1 and TRBJ1-4; 7 bases line up with TRBD1. Germline V gene lookup returns CDR1 SGHRS and CDR2 YFSETQ. The J segment lost 2 bases and the V segment lost 3 bases, leaving 7 bases of the junction unmatched. There are 16 residues in the CDR3. The CDR3 sequence is CASSSRPTGTNEKLFF. In nucleotides, the CDR3 is TGCGCCAGCAGCTCCAGACCGACAGGGACTAATGAAAAACTGTTTTTT.

This chain joins TRBV14 and TRBJ1-6; 9 positions agree with TRBD1. Germline-derived CDR1 and CDR2 are SGHDN and FVKESK. Trimming took 4 bases from V and 7 from J; bases not matched to a gene: 5. The CDR3 has 15 residues. CDR3 in amino acids: CASSLFGQGNSPLHF. DNA for the CDR3: TGTGCCAGCAGCCTGTTTGGACAGGGGAATTCACCCCTCCACTTT.

The CDR3 DNA follows: TGTGCCAGCAGCTTGGTTGGGGCGAATGGCTACACCTTC. Protein sequence: CASSLVGANGYTF. This chain joins TRBV5-4 and TRBJ1-2; D is perhaps TRBD1 (5 bases). The germline V gene encodes CDR1 SGHNT and CDR2 YYREEE (reference sequence). The V end was cut by 0 bases, the J end by 6 bases, with 9 bases between. The CDR3 extends over 13 amino acids.

The chain combines TRBV5-1 with TRBJ1-2; D is possibly TRBD1 (6 bases). Trimming pared 6 bases from V and 3 bases from J, leaving 15 bases between. The germline V gene has CDR1 SGHRS and CDR2 YFSETQ. The CDR3 sequence is 14 residues long. CDR3 protein: CASNQQGSDYGYTF. Written as DNA, the CDR3 is TGCGCCAGCAATCAACAGGGCAGCGACTATGGCTACACCTTC.

Concerning this clone: The same CDR3 can be traced to other DNA sequences in this sample. The chain links TRBV9 to TRBJ2-3, with D unclear. Trimming took off 0 bases at V and 0 bases at J, with 8 bases between the two ends. This CDR3 comprises 15 residues. In germline, CDR1 is SGDLS, CDR2 YYNGEE. CDR3 amino acids: CASSVGLSSTDTQYF. The DNA for the CDR3 is TGTGCCAGCAGCGTAGGTCTATCTAGCACAGATACGCAGTATTTT. Together with reference TRBV9 and TRBJ2-3, the CDR3 gives the full variable domain: DSGVTQTPKHLITATGQRVTLRCSPRSGDLSVYWYQQSLDQGLQFLIQYYNGEERAKGNILERFSAQQFPDLHSELNLSSLELGDSALYFCASSVGLSSTDTQYFGPGTRLTVL.

The V gene is TRBV7-9, the J gene TRBJ1-1; D gene unclear. The V end was cut by 1 base, the J end by 1 base, with 7 bases between. Germline loops: CDR1 SEHNR, CDR2 FQNEAQ (reference sequence). CDR3 length: 14 residues. CDR3 nucleotide sequence: TGTGCCAGCAGCTTAGACACCAAGAACACTGAAGCTTTCTTT. Its protein product is CASSLDTKNTEAFF.

This clone was seen a few times. The chain is built from TRBV9 and TRBJ1-2, with D tentatively TRBD1 (6 bases). Germline V CDR1 and CDR2: SGDLS, YYNGEE. The CDR3 is made up of 15 amino acids. V lost 1 base to trimming and J lost 3 bases, with 13 bases between them. The CDR3 loop reads CASSVTGLGDYGYTF. CDR3 nucleotides: TGTGCCAGCAGCGTAACAGGGTTGGGTGACTATGGCTACACCTTC.

The J gene is TRBJ2-3, the V gene TRBV13, with D possibly TRBD1 on 6 matching bases. V was shortened by 6 bases and J by 2 bases, with 18 bases between the two germline ends. This CDR3 spans 16 amino acids. Germline CDR1 PRHDT, CDR2 FYEKMQ (reference sequence). CDR3 protein: CASSPPSGHHTDTQYF. Written as DNA, the CDR3 is TGTGCCAGCAGTCCACCTTCGGGACACCACACAGATACGCAGTATTTT. The entire variable domain, with the rest obtained from reference TRBV13 and TRBJ2-3, is as follows: AAGVIQSPRHLIKEKRETATLKCYPIPRHDTVYWYQQGPGQDPQFLISFYEKMQSDKGSIPDRFSAQQFSDYHSELNMSSLELGDSALYFCASSPPSGHHTDTQYFGPGTRLTVL.

The chain uses TRBV18 and TRBJ2-1, with 11 bases that match TRBD2. V trimming: 1 base; J trimming: 6 bases; junction bases outside the gene matches: 5. CDR1 and CDR2 from the germline V gene are KGHSH and LQKENI. This CDR3 comprises 16 residues. Here the CDR3 DNA reads TGTGCCAGCTCACCACGGTATAGCGGGGGGGCCAATGAGCAGTTCTTC. The encoded protein is CASSPRYSGGANEQFF.

This clone was recorded only once. The chain uses TRBV5-4 and TRBJ2-5; 7 bases line up with TRBD1. V lost 4 bases, J lost 3 bases, and 6 bases stayed unmatched. From germline, CDR1 is SGHNT and CDR2 YYREEE (reference sequence). The length of the CDR3 is 14 residues. CDR3 sequence (DNA): TGTGCCAGCAGCCCAGGACAGGTTGAAGAGACCCAGTACTTC. Translation gives CASSPGQVEETQYF.

The rearrangement joins TRBV28 to TRBJ2-7; TRBD1 is a possible D gene (6 bases). V gave up 3 bases and J gave up 4 bases, with 7 bases separating them. The CDR3 runs 12 residues. Germline V gene lookup returns CDR1 MDHEN and CDR2 SYDVKM. CDR3 protein: CASSFGQYEQYF. In nucleotides, the CDR3 is TGTGCCAGCAGTTTCGGACAGTACGAGCAGTACTTC.

The table lists this clone with a count of one. The chain carries TRBV7-2 and TRBJ2-5; 8 bases line up with TRBD1. The V and J ends lost 4 bases and 5 bases, in that order; junction bases with no gene match: 9. This CDR3 is built from 15 residues. CDR1 is SGHTA and CDR2 is FQGNSA in the germline V gene. The CDR3 nucleotides read TGTGCCAGCAGCTCCAACGGACAGGGTGGGGAGACCCAGTACTTC. Residues: CASSSNGQGGETQYF.

The CDR3 region has the DNA TGTGCCATCAGTGAGTCAGGGGATTATGGCTACACCTTC. It specifies CAISESGDYGYTF. The chain combines TRBV10-3 with TRBJ1-2, with TRBD1 as a possible D gene (5 bases). CDR3 length: 13 residues. Germline CDR1 and CDR2: ENHRY and SYGVKD. V lost 0 bases and J 5 bases, leaving 7 bases between the germline ends.